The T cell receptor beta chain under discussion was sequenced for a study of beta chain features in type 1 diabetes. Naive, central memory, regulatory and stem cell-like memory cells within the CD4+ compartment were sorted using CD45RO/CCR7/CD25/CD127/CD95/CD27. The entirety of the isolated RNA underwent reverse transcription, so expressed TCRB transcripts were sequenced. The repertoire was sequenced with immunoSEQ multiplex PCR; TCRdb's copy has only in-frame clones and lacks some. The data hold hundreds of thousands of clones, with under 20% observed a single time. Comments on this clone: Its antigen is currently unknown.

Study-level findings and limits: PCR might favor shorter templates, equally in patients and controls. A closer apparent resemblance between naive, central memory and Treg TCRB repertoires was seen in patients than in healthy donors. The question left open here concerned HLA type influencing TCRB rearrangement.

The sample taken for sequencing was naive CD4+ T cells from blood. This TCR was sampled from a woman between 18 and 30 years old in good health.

The CDR3 protein is CASSISDRGYEQYF. Here the CDR3 DNA reads TGTGCCAGCAGCATATCGGACAGGGGCTACGAGCAGTACTTC. This sequence joins TRBV11-2 and TRBJ2-7; TRBD1 aligns across 9 bases. Germline V CDR1 and CDR2: SGHAT, FQNNGV. The CDR3 runs to 14 residues. The V gene end was trimmed by 5 bases and the J gene end by 3 bases; junction bases not matched to a gene: 5.